This TCR beta chain was captured by sequencing in a study of T cell repertoires in cytomegalovirus infection. Details on this clonotype: What it binds is not known.

Germline trimming cut 2 bases from V and 16 bases from J; bases unmatched to any gene: 4. The CDR3 has 11 residues. CDR1 and CDR2 from the germline V gene are MNHNY and SVGAGI (reference sequence). MiXCR was run by TCRdb on the reads, yielding one entry per CDR3 protein. The top ten clones hold around 47% of a sample with some 240,000 distinct CDR3 sequences, over 15% of them seen once. Study-wide points: Predominance within the ex vivo response was attributable to HLA-C-restricted CMV-specific TCR beta clonotypes.

The sample consisted of CD8+ T cells from PBMCs. This clonotype was sampled from a human donor in good health (CMV status not recorded). Some clones in this sample may be carry-over from other donors' samples. This chain connects TRBV6-6 to TRBJ2-1; 8 bases are a match to TRBD1. The chain's CDR3 is CASSYGTGRFF. The DNA of the CDR3 is TGTGCCAGCAGTTACGGGACAGGAAGATTCTTC.